What follows are 25 T cell receptor beta chains derived from one specimen sequenced in a study of PD-1 blockade in classical Hodgkin lymphoma. TCRdb's copy holds only in-frame clones and misses some; the assay was immunoSEQ multiplex PCR. The sample holds about 11,000 clones, about 75% seen once. In every patient, relapse followed autologous stem cell transplantation, while exposure to brentuximab vedotin differed. The sequencing here drew on peripheral blood mononuclear cells (PBMCs), taken at baseline. These receptors were taken from a human donor with classical Hodgkin lymphoma.

This chain uses TRBV5-1 with TRBJ1-1, with D possibly TRBD1 on 6 matching bases. The CDR3 loop spans 15 amino acids. Germline-derived CDR1 and CDR2 are SGHRS and YFSETQ. V was trimmed by 1 base and J by 5 bases, leaving 15 bases between them. CDR3 in DNA: TGCGCCAGCAGCTTGACAGGGCTGGTCGGGACTGAAGCTTTCTTT. The encoded protein is CASSLTGLVGTEAFF. Based on the CDR3 plus reference TRBV5-1 and TRBJ1-1, the full variable domain is KAGVTQTPRYLIKTRGQQVTLSCSPISGHRSVSWYQQTPGQGLQFLFEYFSETQRNKGNFPGRFSGRQFSNSRSEMNVSTLELGDSALYLCASSLTGLVGTEAFFGQGTRLTVV.

This clone has just a few counts. This chain joins TRBV9 and TRBJ2-1, with TRBD2 matching 7 bases. The germline CDR1 and CDR2 sequences are SGDLS and YYNGEE. With 4 bases clipped from V and 2 bases from J, the junction kept 15 bases outside the gene matches. This CDR3 is built from 18 residues. The DNA of the CDR3 is TGTGCCAGCAGCCTCGCACCGCAAGCGGGGCGTACCTACAATGAGCAGTTCTTC. As protein: CASSLAPQAGRTYNEQFF. The full variable domain, rest sourced from reference TRBV9 and TRBJ2-1, is DSGVTQTPKHLITATGQRVTLRCSPRSGDLSVYWYQQSLDQGLQFLIQYYNGEERAKGNILERFSAQQFPDLHSELNLSSLELGDSALYFCASSLAPQAGRTYNEQFFGPGTRLTVL.

CDR3 residues: CASSMAERGNYGYTF. The DNA of the CDR3 is TGTGCCAGTAGTATGGCGGAGAGGGGCAACTATGGCTACACCTTC. The chain recombines TRBV19 with TRBJ1-2; possible D gene TRBD1, 5 bases. Germline loops: CDR1 LNHDA, CDR2 SQIVND (reference sequence). V lost 3 bases and J 2 bases, leaving 13 bases between the germline ends. The CDR3 has 15 residues.

The chain couples TRBV6-5 to TRBJ2-7, with D perhaps matching TRBD1 or TRBD2 (6 bases each). Per germline, CDR1 MNHEY and CDR2 SVGAGI. The CDR3 contains 13 residues. V dropped 5 bases and J dropped 0 bases, with 8 bases sitting between them. The CDR3 loop is CASSAGHSYEQYF. In nucleotides, the CDR3 is TGTGCCAGCAGTGCGGGACACTCCTACGAGCAGTACTTC.

This clone turned up a few times. The CDR3 sequence: CASSSADRDPHTEAFF. CDR3 DNA sequence: TGTGCCAGCAGCTCAGCGGACAGGGACCCACACACTGAAGCTTTCTTT. V and J are TRBV5-6 and TRBJ1-1, with TRBD1 identical over 8 bases. CDR3 length: 16 residues. Germline CDR1 SGHDT, CDR2 YYEEEE. J gave up 3 bases and V 3 bases, and 10 bases lay outside the gene matches.

The chain recombines TRBV7-2 with TRBJ1-6; no clear D. V lost 1 base and J 6 bases, leaving 4 bases between the germline ends. The V gene's germline CDR1 is SGHTA and CDR2 FQGNSA. This CDR3 contains 13 residues. The DNA of the CDR3 is TGTGCCAGCAGCTTAGGGAGTAATTCACCCCTCCACTTT. Translated: CASSLGSNSPLHF.

The CDR3 DNA sequence: TGTGCCAGCAGCCCAGGACCGGGACAGGGGGCGCGGTCCAAAAACATTCAGTACTTC. This gives the protein CASSPGPGQGARSKNIQYF. The chain joins TRBV7-9 to TRBJ2-4; 12 bases align to TRBD1. There are 19 residues in the CDR3. Looked up from germline, CDR1 is SEHNR and CDR2 is FQNEAQ (reference sequence). After removal of 5 bases from V and 2 bases from J, the junction contained 13 bases not matched to a gene. The full variable domain, in which reference TRBV7-9 and TRBJ2-4 provide the parts outside the CDR3, is DTGVSQNPRHKITKRGQNVTFRCDPISEHNRLYWYRQTLGQGPEFLTYFQNEAQLEKSRLLSDRFSAERPKGSFSTLEIQRTEQGDSAMYLCASSPGPGQGARSKNIQYFGAGTRLSVL.

This chain connects TRBV4-2 to TRBJ1-6, with a tentative D call TRBD1 (6 bases). This CDR3 contains 16 residues. The V and J ends lost 1 base and 10 bases respectively, with 17 bases between them. Germline V gives CDR1 LGHNA, CDR2 YNFKEQ. The CDR3 DNA is TGTGCCAGCAGCCAAGGAGGGGGGCAGGGAGGGTCACCCCTCCACTTT. Translating it yields CASSQGGGQGGSPLHF.

This chain uses TRBV6-6 with TRBJ1-1; 7 positions agree with TRBD1. Trimming removed 4 bases from V and 12 bases from J; junction bases left unmatched: 14. Germline values: CDR1 MNHNY, CDR2 SVGAGI (reference sequence). There are 14 residues in the CDR3. CDR3 residues: CASSWGQPARESFF. Here the CDR3 DNA reads TGTGCCAGCAGTTGGGGACAGCCAGCACGGGAATCTTTCTTT.

The J gene is TRBJ2-5, the V gene TRBV7-3; D call uncertain. CDR3 size: 13 residues. The V end was cut by 6 bases, the J end by 5 bases, with 13 bases between. Per germline, CDR1 SGHTA and CDR2 FQGTGA. CDR3 DNA: TGTGCCAGCAGTCCGACTGGATTGGAGACCCAGTACTTC. As protein: CASSPTGLETQYF.

This sequence joins TRBV18 and TRBJ2-5; TRBD1 aligns across 9 bases. The CDR3 is 14 residues long. Trimming took 5 bases from V and 5 from J; bases not matched to a gene: 6. Germline V CDR1 and CDR2: KGHSH, LQKENI. This CDR3 is CASSGTGGRETQYF. The CDR3 nucleotides read TGTGCCAGCTCAGGAACAGGGGGCAGGGAGACCCAGTACTTC.

This clone is judged medium-sized. The J gene is TRBJ1-5, the V gene TRBV28; 7 nucleotides agree with TRBD1. The V and J ends lost 8 bases and 2 bases, in that order; junction bases with no gene match: 3. The CDR3 runs 13 residues. Germline V gene data show CDR1 as MDHEN and CDR2 as SYDVKM. DNA of the CDR3: TGTGCCAGCGTAGGGACAGGCAATCAGCCCCAGCATTTT. Amino acid sequence: CASVGTGNQPQHF.

The chain links TRBV7-2 to TRBJ2-7, with 7 bases identical to TRBD2. From germline, CDR1 is SGHTA and CDR2 FQGNSA. CDR3 length equals 17 residues. V trimming: 2 bases; J trimming: 2 bases; junction bases outside the gene matches: 12. CDR3 in DNA: TGTGCCAGCAGCTTAACCTCCGGGGGGACTAAAACCTACGAGCAGTACTTC. Translating it yields CASSLTSGGTKTYEQYF.

The chain couples TRBV30 to TRBJ2-2; TRBD2 aligns across 11 bases. Per germline, CDR1 GTSNPN and CDR2 SVGIG (reference sequence). The V segment lost 4 bases and the J segment 3 bases; nucleotides outside the gene matches: 7. This CDR3 contains 16 residues. The CDR3 DNA reads TGTGCCTGGACTTATAGCGGGGGGGCTTACACCGGGGAGCTGTTTTTT. Encoded protein: CAWTYSGGAYTGELFF.

This clone was observed a single time. The V call is TRBV29-1, the J call TRBJ2-1; TRBD2 matches 7 bases. CDR1 is SQVTM, CDR2 ANQGSEA, per germline. J gave up 6 bases and V 0 bases, and 17 bases lay outside the gene matches. The CDR3 loop spans 18 amino acids. CDR3 region: CSVEEGYRLATGPNEQFF. CDR3 DNA: TGCAGCGTTGAAGAGGGGTACCGACTAGCTACGGGGCCCAATGAGCAGTTCTTC.

The rearrangement uses TRBV7-9 and TRBJ2-5; 9 bases line up with TRBD1. The CDR3 spans 17 residues. J lost 0 bases, V lost 1 base, and 6 bases had no gene match. CDR1 and CDR2 from the germline V gene are SEHNR and FQNEAQ (reference sequence). The CDR3 bases are TGTGCCAGCAGCTTAGTTGGGACAGGGTTTTACCAAGAGACCCAGTACTTC. The encoded protein is CASSLVGTGFYQETQYF.

The J gene is TRBJ1-2, the V gene TRBV11-3; D remains ambiguous. Trimming stripped 1 base from V and 1 base from J, with 13 bases between. The CDR3 sequence is 16 residues long. Germline CDR1 is SGHNT and CDR2 is YENEEA. The CDR3 DNA reads TGTGCCAGCAGCTTAGTCCCTTGTCCCTTTAACTATGGCTACACCTTC. It yields the protein CASSLVPCPFNYGYTF.

This clone was counted between two and nine times. This chain connects TRBV4-3 to TRBJ2-7, with D hard to call. The CDR3 spans 15 residues. V gave up 0 bases and J gave up 4 bases, with 13 bases separating them. Looked up from germline, CDR1 is LGHNA and CDR2 is YSLEER. CDR3 nucleotide sequence: TGCGCCAGCAGCCAAGATGTGGGCCCTGGGTACGAGCAGTACTTC. Translated: CASSQDVGPGYEQYF.

About this clone itself: Other DNA sequences in this specimen translate into the identical CDR3. The chain joins TRBV5-8 to TRBJ1-2; 7 bases align to TRBD1. Trimming cost V 4 bases and J 8 bases; bases outside gene matches: 8. The CDR3 runs 13 residues. The germline gives CDR1 SGHTS, CDR2 YDEGEE. This CDR3 reads CASSLRGPYGYTF. The CDR3 DNA sequence: TGTGCCAGCAGCCTAAGGGGGCCCTACGGCTACACCTTC. The whole variable domain, remainder taken from reference TRBV5-8 and TRBJ1-2, is EAGVTQSPTHLIKTRGQQATLRCSPISGHTSVYWYQQALGLGLQFLLWYDEGEERNRGNFPPRFSGRQFPNYSSELNVNALELEDSALYLCASSLRGPYGYTFGSGTRLTVV.

This clone turned up a few times. The rearrangement links TRBV7-9 to TRBJ1-6, with D unclear. The length of the CDR3 is 16 residues. V dropped 10 bases and J dropped 0 bases, with 16 bases sitting between them. Germline lookup yields CDR1 SEHNR and CDR2 FQNEAQ (reference sequence). CDR3 region: CATLEDQSSYNSPLHF. CDR3 sequence (DNA): TGTGCCACCCTAGAGGACCAGAGCTCCTATAATTCACCCCTCCACTTT.

The V gene is TRBV7-9, the J gene TRBJ2-1; no clear D. The V gene's germline CDR1 is SEHNR and CDR2 FQNEAQ (reference sequence). CDR3 length equals 11 residues. The V end lost 4 bases, the J end lost 6 bases, and 4 bases lay between the germline ends. The CDR3, as DNA: TGTGCCAGCAGCTCCGGCAATGAGCAGTTCTTC. Translating gives CASSSGNEQFF.

The V and J genes are TRBV28 and TRBJ1-1; 12 bases line up with TRBD1. This CDR3 is 15 amino acids long. Germline CDR1 is MDHEN and CDR2 is SYDVKM. The ends lost 4 bases at V and 10 bases at J; junction bases unmatched: 10. CDR3: CASSWAGTGGAGAFF. CDR3 DNA: TGTGCCAGCAGTTGGGCCGGGACAGGGGGCGCGGGAGCTTTCTTT.

The genes are TRBV7-3 and TRBJ2-4; 7 nucleotides agree with TRBD1. Germline V lookup: CDR1 SGHTA, CDR2 FQGTGA. The CDR3 has 14 residues. Germline trimming cut 6 bases from V and 1 base from J; bases unmatched to any gene: 3. This CDR3 reads CASSLTGAKNIQYF. The CDR3 DNA sequence: TGTGCCAGCAGTTTGACAGGGGCCAAAAACATTCAGTACTTC.

This chain links TRBV18 with TRBJ1-1, with 9 bases matching TRBD1. Germline values: CDR1 KGHSH, CDR2 LQKENI. Trimming removed 4 bases from V and 6 bases from J; junction bases left unmatched: 9. This CDR3 comprises 15 residues. CDR3 residues: CASSQGGQGSAEAFF. Here the CDR3 DNA reads TGTGCCAGCTCACAAGGGGGACAGGGTAGTGCTGAAGCTTTCTTT.

This rearrangement joins TRBV9 to TRBJ1-2; D uncertain. Germline CDR1 is SGDLS and CDR2 is YYNGEE. The V end was cut by 3 bases, the J end by 0 bases, with 6 bases between. This CDR3 is 13 amino acids long. The CDR3 DNA follows: TGTGCCAGCAGCGCCACAGCTAACTATGGCTACACCTTC. Its protein is CASSATANYGYTF.